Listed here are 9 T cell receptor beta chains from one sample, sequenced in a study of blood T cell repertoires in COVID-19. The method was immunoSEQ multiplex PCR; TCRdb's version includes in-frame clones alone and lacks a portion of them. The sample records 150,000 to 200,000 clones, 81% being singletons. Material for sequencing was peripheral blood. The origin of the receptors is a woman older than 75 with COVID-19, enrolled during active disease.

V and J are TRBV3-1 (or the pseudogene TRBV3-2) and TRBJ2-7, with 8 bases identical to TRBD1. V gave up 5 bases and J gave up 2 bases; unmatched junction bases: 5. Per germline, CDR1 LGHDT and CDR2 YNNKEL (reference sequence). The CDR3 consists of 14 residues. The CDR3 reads CASSELQGAYEQYF. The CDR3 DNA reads TGTGCCAGCAGCGAACTACAGGGGGCCTACGAGCAGTACTTC.

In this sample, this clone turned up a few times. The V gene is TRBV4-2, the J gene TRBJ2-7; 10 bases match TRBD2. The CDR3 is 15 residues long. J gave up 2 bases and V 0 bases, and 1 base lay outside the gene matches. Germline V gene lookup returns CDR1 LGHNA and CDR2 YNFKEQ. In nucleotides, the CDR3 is TGTGCCAGCAGCCAAGACCTAGCGGGAGCCTACGAGCAGTACTTC. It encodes CASSQDLAGAYEQYF.

This CDR3 reads CASSFRNRGNIQYF. The CDR3 DNA is TGTGCCAGCAGTTTCCGCAACAGGGGTAACATTCAGTACTTC. The chain combines TRBV28 with TRBJ2-4; TRBD1 matches at 7 bases. CDR1 and CDR2 (germline): MDHEN, SYDVKM. The CDR3 is 14 amino acids. The V and J ends lost 3 bases and 7 bases, in that order; junction bases with no gene match: 6.

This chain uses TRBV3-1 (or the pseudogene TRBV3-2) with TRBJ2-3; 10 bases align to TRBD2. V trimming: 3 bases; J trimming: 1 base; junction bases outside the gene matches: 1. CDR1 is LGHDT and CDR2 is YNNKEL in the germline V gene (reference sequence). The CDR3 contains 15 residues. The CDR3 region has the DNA TGTGCCAGCAGCCACCTAGCGGGGGGCACAGATACGCAGTATTTT. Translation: CASSHLAGGTDTQYF.

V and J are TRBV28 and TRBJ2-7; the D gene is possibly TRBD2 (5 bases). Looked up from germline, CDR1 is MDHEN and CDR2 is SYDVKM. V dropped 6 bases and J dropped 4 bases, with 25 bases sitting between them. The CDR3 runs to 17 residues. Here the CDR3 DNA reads TGTGCCAGCAGCACTCCACGAGGAGGCCGGACCTCTTACGAGCAGTACTTC. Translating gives CASSTPRGGRTSYEQYF.

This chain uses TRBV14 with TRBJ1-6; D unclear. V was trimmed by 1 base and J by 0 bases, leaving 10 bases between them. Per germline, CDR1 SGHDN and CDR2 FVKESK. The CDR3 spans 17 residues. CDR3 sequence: CASSQAVGGSYNSPLHF. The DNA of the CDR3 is TGTGCCAGCAGCCAAGCGGTGGGAGGCTCCTATAATTCACCCCTCCACTTT.

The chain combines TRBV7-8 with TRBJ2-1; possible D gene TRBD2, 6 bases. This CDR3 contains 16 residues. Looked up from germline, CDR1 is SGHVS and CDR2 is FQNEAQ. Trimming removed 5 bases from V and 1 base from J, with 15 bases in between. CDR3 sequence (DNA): TGTGCCAGCAGCCACAGCGGGTTAGGGTCCTACAATGAGCAGTTCTTC. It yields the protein CASSHSGLGSYNEQFF.

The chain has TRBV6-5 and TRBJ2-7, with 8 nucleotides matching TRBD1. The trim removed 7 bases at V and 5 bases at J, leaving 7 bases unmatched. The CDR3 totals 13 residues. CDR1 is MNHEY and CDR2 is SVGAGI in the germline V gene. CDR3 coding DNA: TGTGCCAGCACTCCAGGGGGCTACCACGAGCAGTACTTC. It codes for CASTPGGYHEQYF.

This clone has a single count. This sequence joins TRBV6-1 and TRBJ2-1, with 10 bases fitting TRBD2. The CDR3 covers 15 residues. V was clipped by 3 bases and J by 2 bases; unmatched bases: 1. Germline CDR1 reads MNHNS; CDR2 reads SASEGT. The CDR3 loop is CASSDLAGAYNEQFF. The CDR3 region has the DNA TGTGCCAGCAGTGATCTAGCGGGGGCCTACAATGAGCAGTTCTTC.